This T cell receptor beta chain was sequenced in a study of radiotherapy plus CTLA-4 blockade in lung cancer. CDR3 size: 13 residues. Germline V gene sequence: CDR1 SEHNR, CDR2 FQNEAQ (reference sequence). V gave up 3 bases and J gave up 7 bases, with 13 bases separating them. On this clone itself: Its antigen is unknown.

Profiling relied on immunoSEQ multiplex PCR, and the TCRdb table lists in-frame clones only, not all of them. The table lists about 110,000 clones, 81% of them singletons, with 3% to 4% in the top ten. Study findings and constraints: Response was reportedly best predicted by early blood T cell clone dynamics, with interferon-beta. Clones derived from tumor TCRs expanded in blood after radiotherapy plus ipilimumab.

This sequence was found in a human donor with non-small cell lung cancer that progressed on radiotherapy plus ipilimumab. Some clones in this sample may be carry-over from other donors' samples. J is TRBJ2-7 and V is TRBV7-9; D gene uncertain. The sequencing used peripheral blood, collected from a patient treated with radiotherapy plus ipilimumab. Here the CDR3 DNA reads TGTGCCAGCAGCTTGTCGAAGGGTGGTGAGCAGTACTTC. Its translation: CASSLSKGGEQYF.